This T cell receptor (beta chain) was documented in a study of blood T cell repertoires in COVID-19. Original analysis: Reference gene primer amplification yielded estimated nucleated cell counts. Using immunoSEQ multiplex PCR, the repertoire was profiled, and TCRdb retains in-frame clones only, with some absent. That table is the source of V, J and clone size, and D and trimming were worked out from the DNA. The sample records about 210,000 clones, about 87% being singletons. The CDR3 is 16 residues long. The chain carries TRBV21-1 and TRBJ2-7; the D call TRBD2 from the table was never checked on the DNA. TRBV21-1 is flagged as a pseudogene. This TCR derives from a man aged 55 to 70 with acute or convalescent COVID-19. Specimen: peripheral blood. CDR3 nucleotides: TGTGCCAGCAGCAAAGTCGGGAGGAGAACGGCCTACGAGCAGTACTTC. Its translation: CASSKVGRRTAYEQYF.